The 5 T cell receptor beta chains listed next were all sequenced from one sample in a study of vaccination and CD4 T cells after COVID-19 (dated by TCRdb to 2022 to 2024). The intended sense of this specimen's treatment or condition label: approximately 9-day PBMC culture with coronavirus spike peptide pools or control peptides (ViraFEST assay). To prepare the library, PCR was applied. The reads were generated on an Illumina iSeq 100. DNA from cultured CD4+ T cells was subjected to TCR sequencing with the Oncomine TCR Beta short-read assay at the Johns Hopkins FTIC core. TCRdb itself trimmed the public reads at Q25 with fastp, ran MiXCR and retained productive beta chains. Rows merge per CDR3 protein into single entries with the most common DNA and genes. The sample table shows 13,000 or so distinct CDR3 sequences, and over 40% are seen once. The ten largest clones represent about 14% of the sample.

The antigens for these receptors are not known. Sequencing input: CD4+ T cells from blood, cultured in vitro. These receptors were obtained from a human donor who had recovered from COVID-19.

The CDR3 DNA reads TGTGCCAGTAGTCCCACGACAGGGAGGACTGAAGCTTTCTTT. Amino acids: CASSPTTGRTEAFF. This chain joins TRBV19 and TRBJ1-1, with 7 bases that match TRBD1. V lost 5 bases, J lost 5 bases, and 8 bases stayed unmatched. CDR3 length equals 14 residues. Germline V gene lookup returns CDR1 LNHDA and CDR2 SQIVND (reference sequence).

The rearrangement joins TRBV19 to TRBJ1-2, with D unclear. CDR3 size: 14 residues. The germline V and J ends were trimmed by 2 bases and 3 bases, with 10 bases remaining between them. The germline gives CDR1 LNHDA, CDR2 SQIVND (reference sequence). The CDR3 sequence: CASSIQPGDYGYTF. CDR3 nucleotides: TGTGCCAGTAGTATACAACCGGGAGACTATGGCTACACCTTC.

The V call is TRBV30, the J call TRBJ2-5; possibly TRBD1 or TRBD2 for D (6 bases each). Germline V gene data show CDR1 as GTSNPN and CDR2 as SVGIG (reference sequence). CDR3 size: 13 residues. The V end was cut by 3 bases, the J end by 5 bases, with 13 bases between. The DNA of the CDR3 is TGTGCCTGGAGCCAGGGGACTGGTGAGACCCAGTACTTC. This encodes CAWSQGTGETQYF.

This clonotype showed up just a few times. The gene calls are TRBV7-8 and TRBJ1-1; tentative D call: TRBD1 (5 bases). The CDR3 has 14 amino acids. CDR1 is SGHVS and CDR2 is FQNEAQ in the germline V gene. Trimming stripped 2 bases from V and 3 bases from J, with 10 bases between. The CDR3 here is CASSLILGDTEAFF. The CDR3 bases are TGTGCCAGCAGCTTAATCCTGGGGGACACTGAAGCTTTCTTT.

V and J are TRBV10-3 and TRBJ2-1; possibly TRBD1 or TRBD2 for D (5 bases each). Matching the DNA end better, TRBJ2-7 makes the J call doubtful. Germline lookup yields CDR1 ENHRY and CDR2 SYGVKD. The CDR3 extends over 15 amino acids. The CDR3 DNA is TGTGCCATCAGTGAGTCGGGGGATTTGGCCTACGAGCAGTACTTC. Protein: CAISESGDLAYEQYF.